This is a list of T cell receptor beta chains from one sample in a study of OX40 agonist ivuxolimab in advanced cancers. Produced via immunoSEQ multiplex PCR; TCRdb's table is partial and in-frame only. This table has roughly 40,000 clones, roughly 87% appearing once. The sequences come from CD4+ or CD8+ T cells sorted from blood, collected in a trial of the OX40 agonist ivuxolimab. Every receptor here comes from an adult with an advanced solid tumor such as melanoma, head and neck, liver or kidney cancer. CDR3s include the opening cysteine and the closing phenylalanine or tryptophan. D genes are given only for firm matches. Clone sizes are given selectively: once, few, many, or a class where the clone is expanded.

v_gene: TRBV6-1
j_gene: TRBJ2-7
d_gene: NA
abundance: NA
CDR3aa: CASSFWENEQYF
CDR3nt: TGTGCCAGCAGTTTCTGGGAGAACGAGCAGTACTTC

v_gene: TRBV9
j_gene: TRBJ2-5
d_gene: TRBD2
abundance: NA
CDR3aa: CASSVRGGAEETQYF
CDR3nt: TGTGCCAGCAGCGTTCGCGGGGGGGCGGAAGAGACCCAGTACTTC

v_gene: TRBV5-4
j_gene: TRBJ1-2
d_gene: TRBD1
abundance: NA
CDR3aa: CASSSLPGQGNYGYTF
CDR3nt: TGTGCCAGCAGCTCCTTGCCGGGACAGGGTAACTATGGCTACACCTTC

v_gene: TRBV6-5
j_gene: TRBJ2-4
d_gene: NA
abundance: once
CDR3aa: CASSYGLKNIQYF
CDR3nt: TGTGCCAGCAGTTACGGACTAAAAAACATTCAGTACTTC

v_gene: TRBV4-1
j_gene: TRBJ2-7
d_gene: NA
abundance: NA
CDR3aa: CASSQFASYEQYF
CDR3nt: TGCGCCAGCAGCCAATTCGCATCCTACGAGCAGTACTTC

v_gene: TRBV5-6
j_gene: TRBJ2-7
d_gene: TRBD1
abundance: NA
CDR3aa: CASSPQGTGPYEQYF
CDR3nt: TGTGCCAGCAGCCCACAGGGGACAGGCCCCTACGAGCAGTACTTC

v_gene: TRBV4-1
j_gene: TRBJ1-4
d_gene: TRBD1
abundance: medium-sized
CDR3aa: CASSQDLGTEGEKLFF
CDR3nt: TGCGCCAGCAGCCAAGACTTGGGGACAGAGGGTGAAAAACTGTTTTTT

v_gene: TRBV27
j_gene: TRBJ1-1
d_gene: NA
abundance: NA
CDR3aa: CASSLYGLGETEAFF
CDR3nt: TGTGCCAGCAGTTTATATGGCCTCGGGGAGACTGAAGCTTTCTTT

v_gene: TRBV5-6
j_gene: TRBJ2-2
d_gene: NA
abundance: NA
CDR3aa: CASSLSPGELFF
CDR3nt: TGTGCCAGCAGCTTATCCCCCGGGGAGCTGTTTTTT

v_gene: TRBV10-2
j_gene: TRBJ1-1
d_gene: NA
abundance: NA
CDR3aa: CASSELGSTRWTEAFF
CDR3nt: TGCGCCAGCAGTGAGTTGGGCAGCACGCGGTGGACTGAAGCTTTCTTT

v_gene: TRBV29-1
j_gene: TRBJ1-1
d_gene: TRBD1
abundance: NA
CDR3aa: CSVAYRGKNTEAFF
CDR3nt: TGCAGCGTTGCCTACAGGGGGAAGAACACTGAAGCTTTCTTT

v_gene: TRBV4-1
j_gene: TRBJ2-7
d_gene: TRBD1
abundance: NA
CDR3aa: CASSQAGQGAGYEQYF
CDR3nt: TGCGCCAGCAGCCAAGCCGGACAGGGGGCCGGGTACGAGCAGTACTTC

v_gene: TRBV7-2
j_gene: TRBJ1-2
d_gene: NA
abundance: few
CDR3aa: CASSLAPGDGYTF
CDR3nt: TGTGCCAGCAGCTTAGCGCCTGGGGATGGCTACACCTTC

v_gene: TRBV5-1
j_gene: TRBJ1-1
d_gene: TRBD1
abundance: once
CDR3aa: CASSFGTGETEAFF
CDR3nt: TGCGCCAGCAGCTTTGGGACAGGGGAAACTGAAGCTTTCTTT

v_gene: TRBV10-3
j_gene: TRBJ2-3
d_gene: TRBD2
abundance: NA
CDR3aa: CAISEGGGGRTDTQYF
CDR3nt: TGTGCCATCAGTGAGGGTGGGGGGGGACGCACAGATACGCAGTATTTT

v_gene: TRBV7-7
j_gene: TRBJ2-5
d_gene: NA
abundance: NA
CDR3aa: CASSPWPGEETQYF
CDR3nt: TGTGCTAGCAGCCCCTGGCCTGGGGAGGAGACCCAGTACTTC

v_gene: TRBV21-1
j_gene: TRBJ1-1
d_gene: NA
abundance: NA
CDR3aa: CASSKIFRSGAANTEAFF
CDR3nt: TGTGCCAGCAGCAAAATTTTCCGTTCCGGGGCGGCGAACACTGAAGCTTTCTTT

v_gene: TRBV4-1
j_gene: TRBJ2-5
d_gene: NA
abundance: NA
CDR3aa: CASSQDRFSRETQYF
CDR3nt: TGCGCCAGCAGCCAAGATAGGTTCAGTCGGGAGACCCAGTACTTC

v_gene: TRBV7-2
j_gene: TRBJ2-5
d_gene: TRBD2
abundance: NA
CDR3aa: CASSLGLALRGETQYF
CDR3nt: TGTGCCAGCAGCTTAGGACTAGCGCTGAGGGGGGAGACCCAGTACTTC

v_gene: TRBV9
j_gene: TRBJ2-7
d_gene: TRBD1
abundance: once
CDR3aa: CASSAGTDYEQYF
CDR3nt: TGTGCCAGCAGCGCAGGGACAGACTACGAGCAGTACTTC

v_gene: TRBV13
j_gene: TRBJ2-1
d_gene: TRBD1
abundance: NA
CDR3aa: CASSPTRQGVFYNEQFF
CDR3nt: TGTGCCAGCAGCCCGACGAGACAGGGGGTTTTCTACAATGAGCAGTTCTTC

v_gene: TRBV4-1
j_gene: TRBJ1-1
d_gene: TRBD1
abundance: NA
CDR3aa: CASSTQGAGTEAFF
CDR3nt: TGCGCCAGCAGCACCCAGGGGGCAGGGACTGAAGCTTTCTTT

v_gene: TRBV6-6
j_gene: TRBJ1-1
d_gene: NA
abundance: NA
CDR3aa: CASSGEETEGTEAFF
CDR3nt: TGTGCCAGCAGCGGAGAGGAGACCGAGGGCACTGAAGCTTTCTTT